The sequence of this T cell receptor (beta chain) was determined in a study of response to subunit inactivated influenza vaccine. The study's findings and limits: A suggestion made by the authors is that each seasonal influenza vaccination recruits few new T cells.

One entry per CDR3 protein, called by TCRdb with MiXCR from the RT-PCR reads. Of approximately 300,000 distinct CDR3 sequences listed, over 20% are singletons. This clonotype showed up just a few times. Its antigen is not identified. Germline V gene data show CDR1 as DFQATT and CDR2 as SNEGSKA (reference sequence). The CDR3 runs 12 residues. V shed 6 bases and J shed 6 bases, with 14 bases lying between them. The sequence was collected from a man aged 45 to 75 who received an inactivated influenza vaccine. The chain uses TRBV20-1 and TRBJ1-2; the D gene is possibly TRBD1 (6 bases). Sequencing used PBMCs from blood, obtained 21 months after vaccination. The DNA of the CDR3 is TGCAGTGCCGGGGGGCAGGAGGATGGCTACACCTTC. Translation gives CSAGGQEDGYTF.